The next 10 T cell receptor beta chains were all read from a single sample in a study of blood T cell repertoires in COVID-19. Libraries were prepared by immunoSEQ multiplex PCR; TCRdb keeps only in-frame clonotypes and omits some of them. The table includes 130,000 to 150,000 clones, 85% to 90% detected once. Input material: peripheral blood. The receptors shown here come from a woman in her forties with acute or convalescent COVID-19.

The chain employs TRBV2 and TRBJ2-1; TRBD2 might be the D (6 bases). Trimming stripped 10 bases from V and 6 bases from J, with 19 bases between. Germline V gives CDR1 SNHLY, CDR2 FYNNEI. This CDR3 comprises 14 residues. The CDR3 region has the DNA TGTGCCACCCCTGGGGACTCGGGTCTCAATGAGCAGTTCTTC. As protein: CATPGDSGLNEQFF.

V gene TRBV6-2 or TRBV6-3 combines with J gene TRBJ2-1; D perhaps matches TRBD1 (6 bases). Germline CDR1 reads MNHEY; CDR2 reads SVGEGT. The ends were cut back, 4 bases at V and 1 base at J, with 14 bases in the middle. The CDR3 covers 16 residues. Here the CDR3 reads CASSLRGYVSYNEQFF. The CDR3, as DNA: TGTGCCAGCAGTTTAAGGGGGTATGTGTCCTACAATGAGCAGTTCTTC.

The chain employs TRBV6-5 and TRBJ1-2, with D possibly TRBD1 on 6 matching bases. The CDR3 is made up of 14 amino acids. Germline V gives CDR1 MNHEY, CDR2 SVGAGI. The V and J ends lost 6 bases and 3 bases respectively, with 14 bases between them. CDR3 region: CASSLKGGYYGYTF. The CDR3 region has the DNA TGTGCCAGCAGCCTTAAGGGGGGGTACTATGGCTACACCTTC.

The genes are TRBV18 and TRBJ2-6; D remains ambiguous. Germline-derived CDR1 and CDR2 are KGHSH and LQKENI. This CDR3 spans 14 amino acids. Trimming left V 3 bases short and J 0 bases short, with 3 bases between. CDR3 region: CASSPSSGANVLTF. CDR3 DNA: TGTGCCAGCTCACCGAGCTCTGGGGCCAACGTCCTGACTTTC.

This chain uses TRBV18 with TRBJ1-2; 9 bases map to TRBD1. With V trimmed by 3 bases and J by 9 bases, 8 bases remained unmatched. The CDR3 runs 14 residues. Germline V lookup: CDR1 KGHSH, CDR2 LQKENI. CDR3 sequence: CASSPMGQGSSYTF. The CDR3, as DNA: TGTGCCAGCTCACCTATGGGACAGGGTAGTAGCTACACCTTC.

The chain carries TRBV7-8 and TRBJ1-2; TRBD1 agrees at 10 bases. V shed 4 bases, J shed 7 bases, and the junction held 9 bases outside the gene matches. This CDR3 is built from 15 residues. Germline V gene sequence: CDR1 SGHVS, CDR2 FQNEAQ. The CDR3 DNA sequence: TGTGCCAGCAGCTCTTCGGGGACAGGGGTTCGTGGCTACACCTTC. Translated, it gives CASSSSGTGVRGYTF.

The V gene is TRBV11-2, the J gene TRBJ2-7; TRBD1 matches at 8 bases. The J segment lost 3 bases and the V segment lost 7 bases, leaving 8 bases of the junction unmatched. The CDR3 runs 14 residues. From germline, CDR1 is SGHAT and CDR2 FQNNGV. The CDR3 protein is CASTTGTGFYEQYF. The CDR3 DNA sequence: TGTGCCAGCACGACCGGGACAGGTTTCTACGAGCAGTACTTC.

V is TRBV11-2 and J is TRBJ2-7; D perhaps matches TRBD2 (5 bases). Germline V gives CDR1 SGHAT, CDR2 FQNNGV. The length of the CDR3 is 13 residues. Deletions cut 4 bases from V and 1 base from J, with 8 bases between. The CDR3 DNA sequence: TGTGCCAGCAGCTCAGGAGGATCCTACGAGCAGTACTTC. Translated: CASSSGGSYEQYF. The full variable domain, its missing parts supplied by reference TRBV11-2 and TRBJ2-7, is EAGVAQSPRYKIIEKRQSVAFWCNPISGHATLYWYQQILGQGPKLLIQFQNNGVVDDSQLPKDRFSAERLKGVDSTLKIQPAKLEDSAVYLCASSSGGSYEQYFGPGTRLTVT.

V gene TRBV10-3 combines with J gene TRBJ2-2, with 7 nucleotides matching TRBD1. Trimming took 4 bases from V and 4 from J; bases not matched to a gene: 6. The germline gives CDR1 ENHRY, CDR2 SYGVKD. The CDR3 length is 15 residues. CDR3 loop: CAISARGPGTGELFF. CDR3 DNA sequence: TGTGCCATCAGTGCTAGGGGGCCGGGCACCGGGGAGCTGTTTTTT.

The chain uses TRBV5-6 and TRBJ1-6, with 8 bases that match TRBD1. V shed 5 bases and J 9 bases; nucleotides not matched to a gene: 4. CDR1 and CDR2 from the germline V gene are SGHDT and YYEEEE. This CDR3 has 13 amino acids. The CDR3 bases are TGTGCCAGCAGAGGACAGGGAACTTCACCCCTCCACTTT. It encodes CASRGQGTSPLHF.